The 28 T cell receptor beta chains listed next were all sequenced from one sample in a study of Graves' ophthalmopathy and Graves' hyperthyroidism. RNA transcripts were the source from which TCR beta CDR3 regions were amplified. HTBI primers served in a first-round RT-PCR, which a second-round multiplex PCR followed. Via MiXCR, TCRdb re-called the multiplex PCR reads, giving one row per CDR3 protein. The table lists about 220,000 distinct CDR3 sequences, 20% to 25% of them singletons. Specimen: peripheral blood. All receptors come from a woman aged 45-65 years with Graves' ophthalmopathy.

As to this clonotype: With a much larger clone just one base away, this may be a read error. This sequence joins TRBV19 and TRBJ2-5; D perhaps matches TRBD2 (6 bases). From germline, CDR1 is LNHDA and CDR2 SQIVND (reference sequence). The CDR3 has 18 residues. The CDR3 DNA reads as TGTGCCAGTAGTATAGATCCGTTTTTCGGGAGTTTCCAAGAGACCCGGTACTTC. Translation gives CASSIDPFFGSFQETRYF.

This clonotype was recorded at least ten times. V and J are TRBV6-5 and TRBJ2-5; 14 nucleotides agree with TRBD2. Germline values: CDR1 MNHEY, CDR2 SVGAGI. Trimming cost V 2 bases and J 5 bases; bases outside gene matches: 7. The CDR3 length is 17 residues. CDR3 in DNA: TGTGCCAGCAGTTACGGGGGACTAGCGGGAGTGGGTGAGACCCAGTACTTC. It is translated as CASSYGGLAGVGETQYF.

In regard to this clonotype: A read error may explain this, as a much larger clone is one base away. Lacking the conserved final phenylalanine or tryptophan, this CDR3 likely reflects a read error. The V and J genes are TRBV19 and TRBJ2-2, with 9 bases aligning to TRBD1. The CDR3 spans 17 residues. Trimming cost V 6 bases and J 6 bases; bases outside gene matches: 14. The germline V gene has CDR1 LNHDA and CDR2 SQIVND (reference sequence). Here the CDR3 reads CASSHTRPGQGSGELFI. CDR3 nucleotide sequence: TGTGCCAGTAGCCATACAAGACCGGGACAGGGTTCCGGGGAGCTGTTTATT.

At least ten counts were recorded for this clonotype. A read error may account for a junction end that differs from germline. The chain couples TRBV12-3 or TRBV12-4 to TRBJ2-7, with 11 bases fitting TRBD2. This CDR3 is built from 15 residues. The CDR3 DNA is TGTGCCAGCAGTTTAAGTTCTAGCGGGAGGAATTCCCCGGACTTC. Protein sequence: CASSLSSSGRNSPDF.

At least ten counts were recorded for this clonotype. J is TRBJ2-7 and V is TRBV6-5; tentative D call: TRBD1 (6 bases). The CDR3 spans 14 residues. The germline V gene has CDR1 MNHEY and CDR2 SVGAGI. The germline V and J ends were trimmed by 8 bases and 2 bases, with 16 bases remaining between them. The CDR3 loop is CASGSKQGPYEQYF. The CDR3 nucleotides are TGTGCCAGCGGCTCTAAACAGGGTCCCTACGAGCAGTACTTC.

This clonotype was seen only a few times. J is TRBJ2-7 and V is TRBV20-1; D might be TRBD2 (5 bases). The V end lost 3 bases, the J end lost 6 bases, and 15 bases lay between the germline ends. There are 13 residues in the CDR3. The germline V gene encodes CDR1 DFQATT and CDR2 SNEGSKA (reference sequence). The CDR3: CSASRDNRGEQYF. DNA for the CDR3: TGCAGTGCTAGTAGGGATAACCGGGGCGAGCAGTACTTC.

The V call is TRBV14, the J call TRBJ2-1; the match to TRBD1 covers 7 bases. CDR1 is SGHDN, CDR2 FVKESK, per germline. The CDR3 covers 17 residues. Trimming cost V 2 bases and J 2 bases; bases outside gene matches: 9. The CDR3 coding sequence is TGTGCCAGCAGCCAACTCCGAGGGGGACAGACCTACAATGAGCAGTTCTTC. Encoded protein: CASSQLRGGQTYNEQFF.

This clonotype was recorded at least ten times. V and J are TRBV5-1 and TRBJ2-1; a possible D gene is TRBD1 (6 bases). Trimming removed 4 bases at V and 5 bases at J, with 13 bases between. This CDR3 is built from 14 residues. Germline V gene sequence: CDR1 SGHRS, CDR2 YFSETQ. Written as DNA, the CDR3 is TGCGCCAGCAGCCCTTGGACAGCAAACAATGAGCAGTTCTTC. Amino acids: CASSPWTANNEQFF.

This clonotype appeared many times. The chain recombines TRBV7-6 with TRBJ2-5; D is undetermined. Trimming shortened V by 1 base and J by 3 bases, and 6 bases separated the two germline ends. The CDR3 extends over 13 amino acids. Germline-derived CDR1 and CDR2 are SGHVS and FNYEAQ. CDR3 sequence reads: CASSLGSEETQYF. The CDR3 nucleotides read TGTGCCAGCAGCTTAGGTAGTGAAGAGACCCAGTACTTC.

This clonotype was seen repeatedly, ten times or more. The CDR3 DNA reads as TGTGCCAGCAGGGTGACAGCCATCGGCACTGAAGCTTTCTTT. The encoded protein is CASRVTAIGTEAFF. The chain combines TRBV12-3 or TRBV12-4 with TRBJ1-1, with a weak D call TRBD1 (5 bases). The CDR3 is 14 residues long. Trimming took off 6 bases at V and 4 bases at J, with 15 bases between the two ends.

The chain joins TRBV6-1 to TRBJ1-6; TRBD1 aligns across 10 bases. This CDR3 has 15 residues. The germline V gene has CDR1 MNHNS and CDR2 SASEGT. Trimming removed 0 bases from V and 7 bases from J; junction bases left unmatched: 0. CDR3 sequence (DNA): TGTGCCAGCAGTGAAGCGGGACAGGGGAATTCACCCCTCCACTTT. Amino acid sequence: CASSEAGQGNSPLHF.

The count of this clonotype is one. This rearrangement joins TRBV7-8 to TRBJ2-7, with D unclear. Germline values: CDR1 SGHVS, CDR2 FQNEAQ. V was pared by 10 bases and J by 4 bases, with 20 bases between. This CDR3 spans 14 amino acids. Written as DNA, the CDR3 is TGTGCCACTAACCGGGCCAAAATGGGGTACGAGCAGTACTTC. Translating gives CATNRAKMGYEQYF.

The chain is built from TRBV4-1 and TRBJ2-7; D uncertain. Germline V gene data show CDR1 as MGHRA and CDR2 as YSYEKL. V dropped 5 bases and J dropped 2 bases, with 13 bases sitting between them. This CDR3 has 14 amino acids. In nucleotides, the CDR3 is TGCGCCAGCAGCGTGCCGGGCGGAGCCTACGAGCAGTACTTC. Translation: CASSVPGGAYEQYF.

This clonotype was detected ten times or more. CDR3 DNA sequence: TGTGCCAGCAGCATGCGGGAGACCCAGTACTTC. Encoded protein: CASSMRETQYF. V usage is TRBV28 and J usage is TRBJ2-5; D gene ambiguous. Germline CDR1 and CDR2: MDHEN and SYDVKM. This CDR3 is 11 amino acids long. V lost 6 bases, J lost 5 bases, and 7 bases lay in between.

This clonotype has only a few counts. CDR3 nucleotide sequence: TGTGCCTGGGGGGAGTGGCAATCTGGGGCCAACGTCCTGACTTTC. Translating it yields CAWGEWQSGANVLTF. This sequence joins TRBV30 and TRBJ2-6, with a possible D match to TRBD2 (5 bases). Trimming removed 5 bases at V and 1 base at J, with 12 bases between. The CDR3 runs 15 residues. Germline values: CDR1 GTSNPN, CDR2 SVGIG (reference sequence).

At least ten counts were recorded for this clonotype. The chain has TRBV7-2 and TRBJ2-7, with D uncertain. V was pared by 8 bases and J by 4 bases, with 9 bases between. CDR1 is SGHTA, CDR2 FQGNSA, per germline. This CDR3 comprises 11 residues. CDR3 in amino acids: CASARFYEQYF. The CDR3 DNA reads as TGTGCCAGCGCCCGGTTTTACGAGCAGTACTTC.

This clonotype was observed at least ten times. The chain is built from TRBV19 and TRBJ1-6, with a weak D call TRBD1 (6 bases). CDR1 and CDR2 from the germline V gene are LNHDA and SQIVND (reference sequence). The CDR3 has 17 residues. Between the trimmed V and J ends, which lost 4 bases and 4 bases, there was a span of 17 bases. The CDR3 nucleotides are TGTGCCAGTAGTAGGGGGGACACGCCGACTTATAATTCACCCCTCCACTTT. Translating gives CASSRGDTPTYNSPLHF.

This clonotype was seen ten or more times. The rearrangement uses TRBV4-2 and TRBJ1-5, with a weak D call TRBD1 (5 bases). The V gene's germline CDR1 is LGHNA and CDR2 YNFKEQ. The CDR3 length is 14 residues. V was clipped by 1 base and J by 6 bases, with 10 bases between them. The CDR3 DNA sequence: TGTGCCAGCAGCCAAGTCTTGGGGACTCAGCCCCAGCATTTT. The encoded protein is CASSQVLGTQPQHF.

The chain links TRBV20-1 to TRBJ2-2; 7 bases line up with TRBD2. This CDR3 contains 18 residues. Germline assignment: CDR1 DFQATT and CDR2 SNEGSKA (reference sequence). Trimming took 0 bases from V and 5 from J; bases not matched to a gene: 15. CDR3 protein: CSARDRGGRREGTGELFF. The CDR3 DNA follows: TGCAGTGCTAGAGATCGTGGGGGGAGGAGGGAGGGTACCGGGGAGCTGTTTTTT.

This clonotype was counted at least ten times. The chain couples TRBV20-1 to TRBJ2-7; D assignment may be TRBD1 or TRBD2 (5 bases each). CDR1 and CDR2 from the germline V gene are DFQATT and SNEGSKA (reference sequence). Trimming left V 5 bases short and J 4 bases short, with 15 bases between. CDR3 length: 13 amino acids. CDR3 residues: CSARRAGLYEQYF. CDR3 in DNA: TGCAGTGCTCGGCGGGCAGGGTTATACGAGCAGTACTTC.

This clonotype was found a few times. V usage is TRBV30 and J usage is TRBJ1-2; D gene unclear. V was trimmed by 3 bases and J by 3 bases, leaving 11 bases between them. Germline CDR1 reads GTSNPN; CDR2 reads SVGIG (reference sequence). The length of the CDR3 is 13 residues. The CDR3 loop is CAWSPELYYGYTF. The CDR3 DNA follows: TGTGCCTGGAGCCCAGAACTTTACTATGGCTACACCTTC. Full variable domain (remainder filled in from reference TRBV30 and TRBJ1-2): SQTIHQWPATLVQPVGSPLSLECTVEGTSNPNLYWYRQAAGRGLQLLFYSVGIGQISSEVPQNLSASRPQDRQFILSSKKLLLSDSGFYLCAWSPELYYGYTFGSGTRLTVV.

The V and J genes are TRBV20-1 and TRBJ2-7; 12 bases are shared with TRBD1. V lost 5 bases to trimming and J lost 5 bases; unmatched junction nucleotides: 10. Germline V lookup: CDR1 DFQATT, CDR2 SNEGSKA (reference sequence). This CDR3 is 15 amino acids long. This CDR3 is CSALGTGGATDEQYF. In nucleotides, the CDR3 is TGCAGTGCTTTGGGGACAGGGGGCGCGACCGACGAGCAGTACTTC.

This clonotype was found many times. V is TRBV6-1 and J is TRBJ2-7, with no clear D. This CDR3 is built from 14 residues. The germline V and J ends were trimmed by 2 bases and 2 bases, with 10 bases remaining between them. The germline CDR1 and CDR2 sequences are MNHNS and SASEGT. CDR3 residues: CASSESYTPYEQYF. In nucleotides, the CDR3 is TGTGCCAGCAGTGAATCGTACACCCCCTACGAGCAGTACTTC.

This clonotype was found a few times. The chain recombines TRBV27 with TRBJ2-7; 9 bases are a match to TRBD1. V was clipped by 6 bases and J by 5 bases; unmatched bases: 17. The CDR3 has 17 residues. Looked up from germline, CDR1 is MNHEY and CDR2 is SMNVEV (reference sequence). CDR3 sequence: CASSPYPTGTGFDEQYF. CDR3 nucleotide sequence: TGTGCCAGCAGCCCTTACCCGACAGGGACAGGGTTCGACGAGCAGTACTTC.

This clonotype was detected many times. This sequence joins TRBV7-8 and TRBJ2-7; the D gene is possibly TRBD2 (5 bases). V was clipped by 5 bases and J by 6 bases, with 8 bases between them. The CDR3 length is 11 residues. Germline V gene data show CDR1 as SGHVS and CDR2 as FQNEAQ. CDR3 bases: TGTGCCAGCAGCGGCGGACTCGAGCAGTACTTC. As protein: CASSGGLEQYF.

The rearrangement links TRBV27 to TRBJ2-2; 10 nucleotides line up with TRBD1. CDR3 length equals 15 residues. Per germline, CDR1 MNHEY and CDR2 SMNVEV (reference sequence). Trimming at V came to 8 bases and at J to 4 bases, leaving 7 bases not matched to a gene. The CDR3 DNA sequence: TGTGCCAGCTCTACGGGACAGGGGACCACCGGGGAGCTGTTTTTT. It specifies CASSTGQGTTGELFF.

As DNA, the CDR3 is TGCAGTGCTAGTGGGGGCGTGGACAGTGAGGAGCAGTACTTC. Protein sequence: CSASGGVDSEEQYF. This chain joins TRBV20-1 and TRBJ2-7, with a weak D call TRBD1 (6 bases). The CDR3 contains 14 residues. Germline lookup yields CDR1 DFQATT and CDR2 SNEGSKA (reference sequence). V shed 3 bases and J shed 7 bases, with 19 bases lying between them.

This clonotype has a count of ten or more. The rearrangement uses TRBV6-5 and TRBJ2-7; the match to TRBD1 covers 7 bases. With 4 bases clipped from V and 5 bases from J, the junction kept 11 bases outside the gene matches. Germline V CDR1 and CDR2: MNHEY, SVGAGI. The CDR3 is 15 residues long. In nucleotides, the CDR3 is TGTGCCAGCAGTTCCCGGACAGGCGGCTTTGACGAGCAGTACTTC. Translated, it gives CASSSRTGGFDEQYF.